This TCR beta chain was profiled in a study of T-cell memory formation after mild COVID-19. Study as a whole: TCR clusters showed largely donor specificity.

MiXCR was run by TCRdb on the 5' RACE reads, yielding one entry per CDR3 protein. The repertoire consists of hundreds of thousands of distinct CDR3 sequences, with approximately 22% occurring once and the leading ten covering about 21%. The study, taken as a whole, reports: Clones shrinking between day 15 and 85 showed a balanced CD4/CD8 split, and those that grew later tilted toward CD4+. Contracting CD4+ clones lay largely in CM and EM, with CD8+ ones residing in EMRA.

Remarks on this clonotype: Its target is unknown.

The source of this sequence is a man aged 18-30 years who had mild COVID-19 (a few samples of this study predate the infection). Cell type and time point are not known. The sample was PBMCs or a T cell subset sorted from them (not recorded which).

The CDR3 sequence is CASHGTGGETQYF. The CDR3 coding sequence is TGTGCCAGCCATGGAACGGGGGGAGAGACCCAGTACTTC. This chain connects TRBV12-3 or TRBV12-4 to TRBJ2-5, with 7 bases identical to TRBD2. Trimming took 8 bases from V and 4 from J; bases not matched to a gene: 7. This CDR3 comprises 13 residues.